The clone carrying this T cell receptor (beta chain) showed up just once. Its target is unknown. Germline V gene sequence: CDR1 MRHNA, CDR2 SNTAGT. With V trimmed by 9 bases and J by 7 bases, 10 bases remained unmatched. The CDR3 is 14 residues long. The time point here: persistent/refractory GD, antithyroid drugs over 5 years with positive TRAb. RNA from PBMCs was the source of the TCR library. Arm-PCR of CDR3 regions and iRepertoire HTBI primers were the basis on which TCR beta libraries were built. Methods used by the authors: Spanning all samples, the identified segments comprised some 60 TRBV and some 15 TRBJ. TCRdb re-called the multiplex PCR reads through MiXCR, storing one row per CDR3 protein. TCRdb assigned the V and J calls; the authors' analysis was not used. The sample includes about 660,000 distinct CDR3 sequences, about 32% of them seen just once. The data stem from a study of regulatory T cells in long-lasting Graves disease. General study findings and limits: With persistent disease, TRBV28, TRBJ1-2 and TRBJ2-5 were the favored segments.

Source: peripheral blood mononuclear cells (PBMCs), taken when the disease was refractory, from a patient treated with antithyroid drugs. The chain combines TRBV6-4 with TRBJ2-7, with 12 bases lining up with TRBD2. The TCR originated in a female donor with Graves disease. The CDR3 protein is CASIRTSGNGEQYF. CDR3 sequence (DNA): TGTGCCAGTATAAGGACTAGCGGGAATGGGGAGCAGTACTTC.